Sequencing of this T cell receptor beta chain was carried out in a study of CD8+ T cells in alopecia areata. Study information: Tofacitinib administration to treated patients was oral, at 5 to 10 mg twice daily.

In each case, RNA was isolated and then reverse transcribed into cDNA as the sequencing template. The data were produced by immunoSEQ multiplex PCR, yet TCRdb's version contains in-frame clones alone and is incomplete. The sample shows approximately 100,000 clones, roughly two fifths of them seen only once. Alopecia areata patients provided lesional scalp punch biopsies and peripheral blood. This clone was observed a few times. This CDR3 has 12 amino acids. Deletions cut 4 bases from V and 7 bases from J, with 14 bases between. Germline V lookup: CDR1 SQVTM, CDR2 ANQGSEA. The sequenced sample was CD4+ T cells sorted from blood. This TCR came from a human donor with alopecia areata. The chain is built from TRBV29-1 and TRBJ2-7; maybe TRBD1 (6 bases). For the CDR3, the DNA is TGCAGCGTTGTCGCAGGGGCTAAAGAGCAGTACTTC. Translation gives CSVVAGAKEQYF.